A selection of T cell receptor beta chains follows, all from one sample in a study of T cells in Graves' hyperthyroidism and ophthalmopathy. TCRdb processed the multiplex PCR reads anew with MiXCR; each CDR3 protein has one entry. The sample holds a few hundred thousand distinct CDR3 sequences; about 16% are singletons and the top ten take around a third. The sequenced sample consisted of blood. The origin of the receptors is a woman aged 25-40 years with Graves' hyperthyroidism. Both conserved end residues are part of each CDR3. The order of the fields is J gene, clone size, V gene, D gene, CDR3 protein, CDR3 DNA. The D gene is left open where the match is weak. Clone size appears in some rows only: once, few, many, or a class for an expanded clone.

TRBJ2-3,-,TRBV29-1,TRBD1,CSETTGRSDTQYF,TGCAGCGAGACGACAGGGAGATCAGATACGCAGTATTTT
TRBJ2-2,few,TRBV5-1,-,CASSPGTEDTGELFF,TGCGCCAGCAGTCCCGGGACTGAGGACACCGGGGAGCTGTTTTTT
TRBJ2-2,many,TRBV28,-,CASRIVTGELFF,TGTGCCAGCAGAATAGTAACCGGGGAGCTGTTTTTT
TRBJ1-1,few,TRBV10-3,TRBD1,CAISGQGGNTEAFF,TGTGCCATCAGTGGTCAGGGGGGGAACACTGAAGCTTTCTTT
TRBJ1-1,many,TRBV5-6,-,CASTIRGNTEAFF,TGTGCCAGCACCATACGCGGGAACACTGAAGCTTTCTTT
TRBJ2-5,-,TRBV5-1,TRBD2,CASSLALALAGAETQYF,TGCGCCAGCAGCTTGGCCCTGGCTCTAGCGGGAGCGGAGACCCAGTACTTC
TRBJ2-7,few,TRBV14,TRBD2,CASSQEASGRMYEQYF,TGTGCCAGCAGCCAAGAAGCTAGCGGGAGAATGTACGAGCAGTACTTC
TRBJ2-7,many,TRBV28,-,CASSLGDLGQYF,TGTGCCAGCAGTTTAGGGGACCTCGGGCAGTACTTC
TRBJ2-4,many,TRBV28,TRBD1,CASSGGQGNIQYF,TGTGCCAGCAGTGGGGGACAGGGAAACATTCAGTACTTC
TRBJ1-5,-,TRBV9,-,CASSPPSNQPQHF,TGTGCCAGCAGCCCACCCTCCAATCAGCCCCAGCATTTT
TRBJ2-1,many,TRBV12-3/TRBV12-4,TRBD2,CASSRLAGDVNEQFF,TGTGCCAGCAGTCGACTAGCGGGAGACGTCAATGAGCAGTTCTTC
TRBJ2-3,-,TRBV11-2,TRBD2,CASSARTSGFGTDTQYF,TGTGCCAGCAGCGCCAGGACTAGCGGGTTTGGTACAGATACGCAGTATTTT